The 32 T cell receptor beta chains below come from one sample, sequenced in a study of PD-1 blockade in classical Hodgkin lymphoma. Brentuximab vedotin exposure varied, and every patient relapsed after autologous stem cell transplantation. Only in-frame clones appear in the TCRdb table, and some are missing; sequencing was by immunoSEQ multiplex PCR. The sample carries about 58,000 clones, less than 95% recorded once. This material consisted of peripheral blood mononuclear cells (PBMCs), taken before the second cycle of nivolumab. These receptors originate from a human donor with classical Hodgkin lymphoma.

CDR3 loop: CASSAQGQSLDMNTEAFF. In DNA form, the CDR3 reads TGTGCCAGCTCAGCACAGGGACAATCCTTAGACATGAACACTGAAGCTTTCTTT. This chain connects TRBV18 to TRBJ1-1; possible D gene TRBD1, 6 bases. Trimming left V 5 bases short and J 0 bases short, with 22 bases between. The CDR3 has 18 amino acids. Germline loops: CDR1 KGHSH, CDR2 LQKENI.

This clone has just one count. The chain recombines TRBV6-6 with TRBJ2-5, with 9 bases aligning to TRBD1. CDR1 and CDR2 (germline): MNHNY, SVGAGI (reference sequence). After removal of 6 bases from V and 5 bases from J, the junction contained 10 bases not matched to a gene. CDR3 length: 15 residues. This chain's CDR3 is CASSDPDRGKETQYF. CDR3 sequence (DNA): TGTGCCAGCAGCGACCCGGACAGGGGCAAGGAGACCCAGTACTTC.

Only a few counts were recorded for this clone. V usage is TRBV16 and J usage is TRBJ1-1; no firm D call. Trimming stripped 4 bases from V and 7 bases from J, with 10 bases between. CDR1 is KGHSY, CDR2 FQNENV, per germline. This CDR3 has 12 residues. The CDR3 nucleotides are TGTGCCAGCAGCCCGACGGTGGATGAAGCTTTCTTT. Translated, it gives CASSPTVDEAFF. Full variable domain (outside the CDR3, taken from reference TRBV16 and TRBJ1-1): GEEVAQTPKHLVRGEGQKAKLYCAPIKGHSYVFWYQQVLKNEFKFLISFQNENVFDETGMPKERFSAKCLPNSPCSLEIQATKLEDSAVYFCASSPTVDEAFFGQGTRLTVV.

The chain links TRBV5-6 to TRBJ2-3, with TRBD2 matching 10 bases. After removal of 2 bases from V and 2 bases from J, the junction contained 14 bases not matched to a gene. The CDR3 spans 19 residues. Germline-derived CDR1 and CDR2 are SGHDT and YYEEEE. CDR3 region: CASSLTLLTSGTYTDTQYF. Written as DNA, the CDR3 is TGTGCCAGCAGCTTAACCCTGTTAACTAGCGGGACTTACACAGATACGCAGTATTTT.

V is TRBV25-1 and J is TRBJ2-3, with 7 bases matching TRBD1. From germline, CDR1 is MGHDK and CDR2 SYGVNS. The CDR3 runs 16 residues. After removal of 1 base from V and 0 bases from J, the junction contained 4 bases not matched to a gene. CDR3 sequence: CASSESGTDSTDTQYF. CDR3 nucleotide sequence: TGTGCCAGCAGTGAATCCGGGACAGACAGCACAGATACGCAGTATTTT. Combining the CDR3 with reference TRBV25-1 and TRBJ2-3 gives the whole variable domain EADIYQTPRYLVIGTGKKITLECSQTMGHDKMYWYQQDPGMELHLIHYSYGVNSTEKGDLSSESTVSRIRTEHFPLTLESARPSHTSQYLCASSESGTDSTDTQYFGPGTRLTVL.

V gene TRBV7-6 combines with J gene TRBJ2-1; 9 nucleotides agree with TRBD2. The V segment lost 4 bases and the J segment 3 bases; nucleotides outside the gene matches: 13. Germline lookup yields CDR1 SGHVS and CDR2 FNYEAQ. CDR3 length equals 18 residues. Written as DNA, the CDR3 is TGTGCCAGCAGCTGGGGTCCATTGCGGGGGGGCCGCTACAATGAGCAGTTCTTC. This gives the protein CASSWGPLRGGRYNEQFF. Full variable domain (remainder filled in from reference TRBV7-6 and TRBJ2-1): GAGVSQSPRYKVTKRGQDVALRCDPISGHVSLYWYRQALGQGPEFLTYFNYEAQQDKSGLPNDRFSAERPEGSISTLTIQRTEQRDSAMYRCASSWGPLRGGRYNEQFFGPGTRLTVL.

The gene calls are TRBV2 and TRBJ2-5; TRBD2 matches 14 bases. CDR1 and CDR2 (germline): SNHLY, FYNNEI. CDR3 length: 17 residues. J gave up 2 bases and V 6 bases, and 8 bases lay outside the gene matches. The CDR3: CASRRRGLAGGQETQYF. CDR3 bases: TGTGCCAGCAGGAGACGAGGACTAGCGGGGGGACAAGAGACCCAGTACTTC.

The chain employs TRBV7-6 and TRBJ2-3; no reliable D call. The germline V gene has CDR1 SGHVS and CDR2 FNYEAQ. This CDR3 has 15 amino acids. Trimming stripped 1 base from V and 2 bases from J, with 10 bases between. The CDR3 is CASSLGRLHTDTQYF. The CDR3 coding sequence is TGTGCCAGCAGCTTAGGAAGGTTGCACACAGATACGCAGTATTTT.

For the CDR3, the DNA is TGTGCCAGCAGTTATCAGTGGGACACCGGGGAGCTGTTTTTT. Its protein product is CASSYQWDTGELFF. The V gene is TRBV9, the J gene TRBJ2-2; D is uncertain. The germline V gene encodes CDR1 SGDLS and CDR2 YYNGEE. This CDR3 has 14 amino acids. V was cut by 5 bases and J by 3 bases, with 11 bases left in between. Full variable domain (rest looked up from reference TRBV9 and TRBJ2-2): DSGVTQTPKHLITATGQRVTLRCSPRSGDLSVYWYQQSLDQGLQFLIQYYNGEERAKGNILERFSAQQFPDLHSELNLSSLELGDSALYFCASSYQWDTGELFFGEGSRLTVL.

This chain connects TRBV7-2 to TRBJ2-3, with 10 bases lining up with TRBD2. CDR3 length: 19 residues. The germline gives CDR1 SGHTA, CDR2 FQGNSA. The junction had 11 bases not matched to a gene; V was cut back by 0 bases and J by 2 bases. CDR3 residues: CASSLARLAGAGFTDTQYF. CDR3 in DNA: TGTGCCAGCAGCTTAGCTCGGCTAGCGGGGGCAGGATTCACAGATACGCAGTATTTT.

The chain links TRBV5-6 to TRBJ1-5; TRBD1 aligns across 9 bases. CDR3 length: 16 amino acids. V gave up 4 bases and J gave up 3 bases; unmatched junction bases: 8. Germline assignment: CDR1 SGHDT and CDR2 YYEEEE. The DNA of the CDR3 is TGTGCCAGCAGCCTGGGACAGGGAATCTTCAATCAGCCCCAGCATTTT. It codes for CASSLGQGIFNQPQHF.

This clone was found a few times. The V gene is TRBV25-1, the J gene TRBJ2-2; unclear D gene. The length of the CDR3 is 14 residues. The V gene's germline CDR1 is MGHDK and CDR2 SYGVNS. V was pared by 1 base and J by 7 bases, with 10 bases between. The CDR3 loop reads CASSESTAGGELFF. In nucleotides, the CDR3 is TGTGCCAGCAGTGAATCTACGGCTGGCGGGGAGCTGTTTTTT.

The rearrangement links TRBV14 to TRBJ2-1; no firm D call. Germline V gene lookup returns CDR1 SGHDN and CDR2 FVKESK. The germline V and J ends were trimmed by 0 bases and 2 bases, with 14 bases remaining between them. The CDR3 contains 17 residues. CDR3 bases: TGTGCCAGCAGCCAAGATTTGGGCGCCCTAACCTACAATGAGCAGTTCTTC. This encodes CASSQDLGALTYNEQFF. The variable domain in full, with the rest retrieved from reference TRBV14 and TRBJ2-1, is EAGVTQFPSHSVIEKGQTVTLRCDPISGHDNLYWYRRVMGKEIKFLLHFVKESKQDESGMPNNRFLAERTGGTYSTLKVQPAELEDSGVYFCASSQDLGALTYNEQFFGPGTRLTVL.

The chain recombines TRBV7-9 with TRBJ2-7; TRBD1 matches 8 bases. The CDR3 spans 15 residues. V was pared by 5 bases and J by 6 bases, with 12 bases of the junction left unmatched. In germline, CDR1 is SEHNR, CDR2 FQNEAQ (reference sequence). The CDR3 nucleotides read TGTGCCAGCAGCCTAGGACAGGGAGAGGGTAGCGAGCAGTACTTC. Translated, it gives CASSLGQGEGSEQYF.

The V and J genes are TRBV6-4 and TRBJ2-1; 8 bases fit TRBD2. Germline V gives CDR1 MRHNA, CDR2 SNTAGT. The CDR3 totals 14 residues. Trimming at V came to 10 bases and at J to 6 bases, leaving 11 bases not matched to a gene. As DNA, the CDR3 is TGTGCCACCCCCGGGAGGGCCCTCTCCAATGAGCAGTTCTTC. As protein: CATPGRALSNEQFF.

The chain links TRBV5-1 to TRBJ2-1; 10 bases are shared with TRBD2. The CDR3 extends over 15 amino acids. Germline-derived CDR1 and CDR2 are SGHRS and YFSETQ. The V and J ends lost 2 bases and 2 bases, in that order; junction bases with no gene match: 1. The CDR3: CASSFGLAAYNEQFF. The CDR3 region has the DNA TGCGCCAGCAGCTTTGGACTAGCGGCCTACAATGAGCAGTTCTTC.

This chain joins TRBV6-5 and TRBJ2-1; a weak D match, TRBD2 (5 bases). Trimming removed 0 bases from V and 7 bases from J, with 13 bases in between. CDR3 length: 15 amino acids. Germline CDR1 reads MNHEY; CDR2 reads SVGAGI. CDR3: CASSYSLGSGNEQFF. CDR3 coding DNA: TGTGCCAGCAGTTACTCTTTGGGATCGGGGAATGAGCAGTTCTTC.

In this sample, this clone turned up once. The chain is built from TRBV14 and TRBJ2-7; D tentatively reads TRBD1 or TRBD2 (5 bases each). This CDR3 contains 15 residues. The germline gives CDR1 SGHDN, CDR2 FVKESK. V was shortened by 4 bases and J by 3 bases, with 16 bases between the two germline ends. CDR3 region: CASSPFNGAGYEQYF. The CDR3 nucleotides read TGTGCCAGCAGCCCCTTTAACGGGGCGGGCTACGAGCAGTACTTC.

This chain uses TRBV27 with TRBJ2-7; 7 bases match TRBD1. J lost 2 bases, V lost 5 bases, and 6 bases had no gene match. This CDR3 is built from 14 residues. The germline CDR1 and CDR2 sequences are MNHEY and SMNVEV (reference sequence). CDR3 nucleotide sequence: TGTGCCAGCAGTCAACGCGGACAGGCCTACGAGCAGTACTTC. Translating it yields CASSQRGQAYEQYF.

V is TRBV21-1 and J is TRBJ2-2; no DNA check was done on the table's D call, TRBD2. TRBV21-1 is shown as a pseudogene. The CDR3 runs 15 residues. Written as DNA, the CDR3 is TGTGCCAGCATCCCACTAGCGGGAGATGATGGGGAGCTGTTTTTT. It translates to CASIPLAGDDGELFF.

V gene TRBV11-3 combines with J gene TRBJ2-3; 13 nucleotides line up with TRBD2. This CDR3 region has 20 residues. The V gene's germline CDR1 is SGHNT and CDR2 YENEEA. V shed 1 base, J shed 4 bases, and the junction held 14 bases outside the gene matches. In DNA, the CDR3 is TGTGCCAGCAGCTTAGGACTAGCGGGAGGAGGGGTAAGGGGCCCAGATACGCAGTATTTT. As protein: CASSLGLAGGGVRGPDTQYF.

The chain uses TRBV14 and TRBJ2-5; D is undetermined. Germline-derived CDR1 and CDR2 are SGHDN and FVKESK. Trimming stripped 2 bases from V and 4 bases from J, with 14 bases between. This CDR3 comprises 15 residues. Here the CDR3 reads CASSQQRLSGETQYF. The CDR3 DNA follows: TGTGCCAGCAGCCAACAACGGTTATCCGGAGAGACCCAGTACTTC.

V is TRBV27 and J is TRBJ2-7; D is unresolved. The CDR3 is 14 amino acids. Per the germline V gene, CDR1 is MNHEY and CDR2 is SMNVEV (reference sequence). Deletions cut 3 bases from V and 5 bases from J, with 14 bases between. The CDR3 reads CASSFLGEGNEQYF. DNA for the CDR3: TGTGCCAGCAGTTTCCTCGGCGAAGGGAACGAGCAGTACTTC.

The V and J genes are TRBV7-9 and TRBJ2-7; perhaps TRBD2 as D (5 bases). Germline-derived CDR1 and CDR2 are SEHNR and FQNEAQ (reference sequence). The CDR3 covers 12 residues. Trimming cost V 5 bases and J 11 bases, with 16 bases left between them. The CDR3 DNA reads TGTGCCAGCAGCCACGGGGTCCAAAGAGAGTACTTC. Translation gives CASSHGVQREYF.

The CDR3, as DNA: TGTGCCTGGAGTGTGGGGGGGGACCTCTACGAGCAGTACTTC. Amino acids: CAWSVGGDLYEQYF. The chain joins TRBV30 to TRBJ2-7; 7 nucleotides match TRBD2. The germline V gene encodes CDR1 GTSNPN and CDR2 SVGIG (reference sequence). CDR3 size: 14 residues. V dropped 0 bases and J dropped 3; count of bases not matched to a gene: 5.

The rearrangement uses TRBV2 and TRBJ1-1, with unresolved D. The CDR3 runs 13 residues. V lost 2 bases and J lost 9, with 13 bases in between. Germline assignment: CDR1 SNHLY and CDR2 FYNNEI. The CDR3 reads CASSETQALKAFF. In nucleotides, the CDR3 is TGTGCCAGCAGTGAAACGCAGGCCCTAAAAGCTTTCTTT.

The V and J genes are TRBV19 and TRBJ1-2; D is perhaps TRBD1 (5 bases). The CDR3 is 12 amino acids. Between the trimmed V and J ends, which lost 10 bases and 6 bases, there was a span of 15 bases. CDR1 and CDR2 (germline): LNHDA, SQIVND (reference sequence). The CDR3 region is CATRGSTDGYTF. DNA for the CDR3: TGTGCCACAAGGGGCAGCACCGATGGCTACACCTTC.

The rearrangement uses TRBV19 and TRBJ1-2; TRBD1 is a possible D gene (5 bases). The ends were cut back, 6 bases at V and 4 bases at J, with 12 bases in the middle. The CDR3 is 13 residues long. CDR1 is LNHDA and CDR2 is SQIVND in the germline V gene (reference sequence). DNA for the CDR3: TGTGCCAGTAGACAGGCCAGTACCTATGGCTACACCTTC. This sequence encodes CASRQASTYGYTF.

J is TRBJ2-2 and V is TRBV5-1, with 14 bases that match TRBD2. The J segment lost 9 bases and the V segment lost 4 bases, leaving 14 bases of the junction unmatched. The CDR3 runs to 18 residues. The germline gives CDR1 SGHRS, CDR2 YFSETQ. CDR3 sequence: CASSEGLAGVTSQRELFF. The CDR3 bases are TGCGCCAGCAGCGAGGGACTAGCGGGAGTGACGTCACAGAGGGAGCTGTTTTTT.

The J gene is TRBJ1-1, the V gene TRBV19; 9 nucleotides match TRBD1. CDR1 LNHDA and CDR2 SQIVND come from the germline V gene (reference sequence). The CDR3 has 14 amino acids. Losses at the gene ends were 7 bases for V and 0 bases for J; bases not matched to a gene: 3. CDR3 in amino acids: CASNDRGVNTEAFF. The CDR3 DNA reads TGTGCCAGTAATGACAGGGGGGTGAACACTGAAGCTTTCTTT.

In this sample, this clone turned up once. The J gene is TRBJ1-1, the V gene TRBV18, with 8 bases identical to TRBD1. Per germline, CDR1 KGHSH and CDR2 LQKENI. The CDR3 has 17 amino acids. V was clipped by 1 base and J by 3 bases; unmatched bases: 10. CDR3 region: CASSPRGAGGADTEAFF. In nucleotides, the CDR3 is TGTGCCAGCTCACCACGGGGAGCAGGGGGCGCCGACACTGAAGCTTTCTTT.

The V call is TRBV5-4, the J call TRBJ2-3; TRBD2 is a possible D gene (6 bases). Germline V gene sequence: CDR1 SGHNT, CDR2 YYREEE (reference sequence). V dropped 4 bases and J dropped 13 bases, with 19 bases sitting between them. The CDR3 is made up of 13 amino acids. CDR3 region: CASSPGTRDREYF. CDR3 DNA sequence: TGTGCCAGCAGCCCAGGGACTCGGGATAGGGAGTATTTT.